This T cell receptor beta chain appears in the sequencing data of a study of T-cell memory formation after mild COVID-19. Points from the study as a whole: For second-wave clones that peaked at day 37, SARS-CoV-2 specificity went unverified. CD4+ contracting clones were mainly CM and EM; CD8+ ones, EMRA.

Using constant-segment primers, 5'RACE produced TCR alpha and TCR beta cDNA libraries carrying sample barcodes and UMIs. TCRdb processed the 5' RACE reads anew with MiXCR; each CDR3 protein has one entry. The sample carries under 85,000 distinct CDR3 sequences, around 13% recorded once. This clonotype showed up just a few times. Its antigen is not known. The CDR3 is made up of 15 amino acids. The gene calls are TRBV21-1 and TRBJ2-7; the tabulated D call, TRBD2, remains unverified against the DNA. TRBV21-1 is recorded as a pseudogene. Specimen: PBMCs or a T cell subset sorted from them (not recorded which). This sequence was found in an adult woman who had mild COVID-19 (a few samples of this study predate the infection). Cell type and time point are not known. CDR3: CASSKATGENYEQYF. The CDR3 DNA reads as TGTGCCAGCAGCAAAGCTACGGGAGAAAACTACGAGCAGTACTTC.